Only a few counts were recorded for the clone carrying this T cell receptor beta chain. As yet, its antigen is unknown. This sample was included in a study of beta chain features in type 1 diabetes. Regarding the study as a whole: When VDJ junctions were examined, type 1 diabetes patients showed fewer insertions and more deletions.

The isolated RNA, all of it, was reverse transcribed, so expressed TCRB transcripts were what got sequenced. The table came from immunoSEQ multiplex PCR; TCRdb's copy has only in-frame clones and leaves some out. The data contain some 150,000 clones, approximately 9.8% of them singletons. The germline gives CDR1 MNHEY, CDR2 SMNVEV (reference sequence). The CDR3 loop spans 15 amino acids. Trimming removed 6 bases from V and 1 base from J; junction bases left unmatched: 7. The chain is built from TRBV27 and TRBJ1-1; TRBD1 matches at 8 bases. This clonotype was obtained from a woman in her forties in good health. Material: central memory CD4+ T cells from blood. CDR3 protein: CASSPDRGANTEAFF. The CDR3 nucleotides are TGTGCCAGCAGCCCTGACAGGGGAGCGAACACTGAAGCTTTCTTT.